A selection of T cell receptor beta chains follows, all from one sample in a study of technical replicates of blood from a handful of donors. TCRdb keeps only in-frame clones here, not all; method: immunoSEQ multiplex PCR. The sample has about 88,000 clones, 80% to 95% seen once. Sample: T cells isolated from PBMCs. Source of these receptors: a human donor in good health. CDR3s include the opening cysteine and the closing phenylalanine or tryptophan. Clone size is not always given. Where it is, it says once, few, many or a class for expanded clones.

>TRBV18|NA
CASSPVRGQSTDTQYF
>TRBV9|NA
CASSVRDSSYNEQFF
>TRBV9|NA
CASSYLHRGDTGELFF
>TRBV7-9|NA
CASSLTAGGPNEQFF
>TRBV4-1|few
CASSQSGLASYEQYF
>TRBV6-5|NA
CASSYTGAGVTEAFF
>TRBV4-1|NA
CASKLATSGSIDTQYF
>TRBV6-6|NA
CASSSSGAQAFF
>TRBV6-1|NA
CASRIQGQTQETQYF
>TRBV6-4|NA
CASSEAGGSYNEQFF
>TRBV4-1|NA
CASSPDRFGRNQPQHF
>TRBV5-1|NA
CASGALGGTETDTQYF
>TRBV2|once
CASRYRTYEQYF
>TRBV5-1|NA
CASSFGLTGPDGYTF
>TRBV18|NA
CASSPPVGTGLGDGYTF
>TRBV5-1|NA
CASSLGQGDNEQFF
>TRBV6-1|NA
CASSQQGQRDNVLTF
>TRBV6-1|NA
CASSEGFHPDEQFF
>TRBV4-1|few
CASSPGQGPWQPQHF
>TRBV28|NA
CASSFGVRGETQYF
>TRBV2|NA
CASGGYRGEGDSNQPQHF
>TRBV6-4|NA
CASSDLNTGELFF
>TRBV5-1|NA
CARRPALAGAFSYEQYF